Here is one T cell receptor (beta chain) with its context. The entry originates in a study of blood T cell repertoires in COVID-19. The overall study: Specimens from acute and convalescent COVID-19 originated in the United States, Italy and Spain. T cells, B-cell-depleted T cells, or PBMCs provided the cDNA or gDNA that served as material.

Authors' methods: Reference gene primer amplification gave estimated nucleated cell counts. Assay: immunoSEQ multiplex PCR; the TCRdb copy retains only in-frame clones and omits some. V, J and clone size are taken as reported in that table, and D and trimming were inferred from the DNA itself. The sample yields 150,000 to 200,000 clones, less than 90% seen once. Enrolled during active infection, Seattle patients were then followed longitudinally. With 5 bases removed from V and 6 bases from J, the gap between germline ends came to 17 bases. From germline, CDR1 is SGHTA and CDR2 FQGNSA. CDR3 length equals 15 residues.

The sequence was collected from a woman aged 70-85 years with COVID-19, enrolled during active disease. Input material: peripheral blood. The chain employs TRBV7-2 and TRBJ2-1; tentatively, D is TRBD2 (6 bases). The CDR3 region is CASSLLAITGNEQFF. The CDR3 DNA reads TGTGCCAGCAGCCTCCTAGCGATAACAGGCAATGAGCAGTTCTTC.